The sequence of this T cell receptor (beta chain) was determined in a study of T cell repertoires in cytomegalovirus infection. As for the study in general: Both a matching HLA type and CMV infection were indicated by public TCR beta signatures. Study-wide points: HLA-C-restricted CMV-specific TCR beta clonotypes prevailed in the ex vivo response. Public TCR beta family frequency separated CMV-and-HLA carriers, including in an independent cohort.

A single record per CDR3 protein comes from TCRdb applying MiXCR to the reads. Of about 740,000 distinct CDR3 sequences in the sample, 35% to 45% were seen once. This clonotype was seen at least ten times. Its antigen remains unknown. Per germline, CDR1 MDHEN and CDR2 SYDVKM. V was cut by 5 bases and J by 6 bases, with 13 bases left in between. This CDR3 region has 14 residues. This sequence joins TRBV28 and TRBJ2-2; the D gene could be TRBD1 or TRBD2 (5 bases each). The sequenced sample consisted of PBMCs. The TCR was taken from a human donor in good health (CMV status not recorded). Some clones in this sample may be carry-over from other donors' samples. Here the CDR3 DNA reads TGTGCCAGCAGTCTGGGACCCGAAGCCGGGGAGCTGTTTTTT. Its protein product is CASSLGPEAGELFF.